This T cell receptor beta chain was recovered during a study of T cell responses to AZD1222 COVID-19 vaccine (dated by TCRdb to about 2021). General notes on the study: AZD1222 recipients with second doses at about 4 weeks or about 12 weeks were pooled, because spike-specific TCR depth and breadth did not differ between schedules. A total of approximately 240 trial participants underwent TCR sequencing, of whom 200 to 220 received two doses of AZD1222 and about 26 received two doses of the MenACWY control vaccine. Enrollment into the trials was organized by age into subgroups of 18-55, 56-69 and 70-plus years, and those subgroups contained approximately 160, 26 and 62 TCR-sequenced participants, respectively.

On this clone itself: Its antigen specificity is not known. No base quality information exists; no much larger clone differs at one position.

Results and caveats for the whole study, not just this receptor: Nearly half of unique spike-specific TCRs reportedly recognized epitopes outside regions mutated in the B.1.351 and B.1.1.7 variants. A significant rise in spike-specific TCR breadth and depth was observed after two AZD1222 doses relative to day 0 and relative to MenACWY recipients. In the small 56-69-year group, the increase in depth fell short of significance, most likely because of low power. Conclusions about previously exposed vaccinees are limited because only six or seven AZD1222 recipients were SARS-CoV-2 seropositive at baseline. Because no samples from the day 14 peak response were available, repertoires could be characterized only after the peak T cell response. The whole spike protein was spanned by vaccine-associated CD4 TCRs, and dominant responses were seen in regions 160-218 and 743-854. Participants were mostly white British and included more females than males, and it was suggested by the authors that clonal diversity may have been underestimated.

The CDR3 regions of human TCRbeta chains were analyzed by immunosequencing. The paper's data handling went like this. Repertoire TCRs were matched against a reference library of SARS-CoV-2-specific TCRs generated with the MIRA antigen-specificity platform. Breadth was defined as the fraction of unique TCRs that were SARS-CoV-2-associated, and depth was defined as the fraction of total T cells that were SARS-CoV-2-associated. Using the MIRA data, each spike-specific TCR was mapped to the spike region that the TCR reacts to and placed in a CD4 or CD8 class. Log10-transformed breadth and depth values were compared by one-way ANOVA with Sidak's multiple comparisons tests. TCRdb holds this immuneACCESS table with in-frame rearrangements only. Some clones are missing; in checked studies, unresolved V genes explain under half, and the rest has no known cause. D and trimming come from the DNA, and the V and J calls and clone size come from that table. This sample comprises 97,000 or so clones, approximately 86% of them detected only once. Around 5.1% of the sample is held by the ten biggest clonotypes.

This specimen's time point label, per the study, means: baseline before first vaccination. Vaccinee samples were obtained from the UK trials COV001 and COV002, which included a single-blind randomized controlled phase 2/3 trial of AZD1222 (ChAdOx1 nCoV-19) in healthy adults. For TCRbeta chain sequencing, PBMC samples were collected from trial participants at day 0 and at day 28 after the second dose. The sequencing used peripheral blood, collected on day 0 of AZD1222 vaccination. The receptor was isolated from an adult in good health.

CDR3 protein: CASSSTTEHYGYTF. The nucleotide sequence reads as follows: TGTGCCAGCAGCTCCACCACAGAGCACTATGGCTACACCTTC. The chain is encoded by TRBV7-9 joined to TRBJ1-2; the D gene assignment is ambiguous. The junction carries 12 bases between V and J, which are trimmed by 4 bases and 3 bases respectively. CDR1 and CDR2 were assigned from the germline V gene (reference sequence) as SEHNR and FQNEAQ. Spanning cysteine to phenylalanine, the CDR3 consists of 14 amino acids. The DNA shown is the 42-base CDR3, in frame from base 1.